The sequence of this T cell receptor beta chain was determined in a study of blood T cells in healthy people across ages. Findings and caveats of the study: Compared with aged donors, long-lived donors showed fewer expanded clones, suggesting selection.

Germline-derived CDR1 and CDR2 are SGHTA and FQGNSA. The CDR3 length is 12 residues. With 4 bases removed from V and 6 bases from J, the gap between germline ends came to 8 bases. With a J-beta primer mix and a sample-barcoded 5' primer, a second PCR ran 7 to 11 cycles. TCRdb passed the 5' RACE reads through MiXCR, listing each CDR3 protein once. The data contain some 690,000 distinct CDR3 sequences, 22% of them singletons. The table lists this clonotype with a few counts. What it recognizes is unknown. Sequencing used blood. The receptor was isolated from an older man in good health. The V gene is TRBV7-2, the J gene TRBJ2-3; D unresolved. The CDR3 region has the DNA TGTGCCAGCAGCTCGTTATGGGATACGCAGTATTTT. Translating gives CASSSLWDTQYF. The variable domain in full, completed from reference TRBV7-2 and TRBJ2-3, reads GAGVSQSPSNKVTEKGKDVELRCDPISGHTALYWYRQSLGQGLEFLIYFQGNSAPDKSGLPSDRFSAERTGGSVSTLTIQRTQQEDSAVYLCASSSLWDTQYFGPGTRLTVL.